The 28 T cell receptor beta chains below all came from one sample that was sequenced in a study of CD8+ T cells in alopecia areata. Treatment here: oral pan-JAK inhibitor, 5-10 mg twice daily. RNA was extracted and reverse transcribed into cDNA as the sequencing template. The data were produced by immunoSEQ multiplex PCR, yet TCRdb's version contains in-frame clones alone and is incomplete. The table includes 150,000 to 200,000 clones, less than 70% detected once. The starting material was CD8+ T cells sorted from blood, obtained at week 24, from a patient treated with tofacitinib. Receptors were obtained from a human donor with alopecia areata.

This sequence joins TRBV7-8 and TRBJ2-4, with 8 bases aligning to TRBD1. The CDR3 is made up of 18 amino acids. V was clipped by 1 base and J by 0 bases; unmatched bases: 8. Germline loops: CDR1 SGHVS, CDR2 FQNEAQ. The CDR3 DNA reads TGTGCCAGCAGCTTAGTGGCGCAGGGGGCGTTAGCCAAAAACATTCAGTACTTC. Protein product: CASSLVAQGALAKNIQYF.

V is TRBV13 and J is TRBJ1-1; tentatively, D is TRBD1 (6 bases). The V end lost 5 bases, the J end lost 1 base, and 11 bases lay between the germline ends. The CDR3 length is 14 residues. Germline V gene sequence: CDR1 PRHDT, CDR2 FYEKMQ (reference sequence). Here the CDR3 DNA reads TGTGCCAGCAGCGCACAGGGACCGAACACTGAAGCTTTCTTT. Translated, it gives CASSAQGPNTEAFF.

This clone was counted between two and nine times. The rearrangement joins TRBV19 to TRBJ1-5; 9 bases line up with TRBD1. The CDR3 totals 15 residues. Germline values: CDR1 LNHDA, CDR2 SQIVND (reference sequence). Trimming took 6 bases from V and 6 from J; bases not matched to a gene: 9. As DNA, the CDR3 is TGTGCCAGTAGATTGGGACAGGGTGGGGGTCAGCCCCAGCATTTT. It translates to CASRLGQGGGQPQHF.

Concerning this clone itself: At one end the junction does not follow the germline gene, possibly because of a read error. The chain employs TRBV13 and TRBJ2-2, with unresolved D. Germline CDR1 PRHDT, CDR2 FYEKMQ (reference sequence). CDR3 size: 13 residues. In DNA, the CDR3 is TGTGCCAGCAGCCCGCCCGGGCCCGGCGAGCTGTTTTTT. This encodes CASSPPGPGELFF.

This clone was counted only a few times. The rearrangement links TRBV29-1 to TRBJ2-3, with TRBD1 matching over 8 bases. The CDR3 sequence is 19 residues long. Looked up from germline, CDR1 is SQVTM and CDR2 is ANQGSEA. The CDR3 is CTRSETGQGSCSFTDTQYF. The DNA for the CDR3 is TGCACCAGGTCCGAAACTGGACAGGGAAGTTGTTCATTCACAGATACGCAGTATTTT.

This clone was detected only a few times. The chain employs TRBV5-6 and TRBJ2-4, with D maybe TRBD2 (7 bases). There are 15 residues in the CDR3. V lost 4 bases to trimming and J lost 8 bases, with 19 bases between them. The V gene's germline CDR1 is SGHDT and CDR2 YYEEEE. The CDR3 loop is CASSPAGARDDIQYF. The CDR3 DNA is TGTGCCAGCAGCCCGGCGGGGGCGCGGGATGACATTCAGTACTTC.

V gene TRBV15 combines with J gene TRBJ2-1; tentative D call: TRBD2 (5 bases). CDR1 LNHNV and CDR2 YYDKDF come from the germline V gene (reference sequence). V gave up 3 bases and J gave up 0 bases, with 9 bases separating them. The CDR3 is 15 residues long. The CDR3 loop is CATSRTTGSYNEQFF. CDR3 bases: TGTGCCACCAGCAGGACTACTGGCTCCTACAATGAGCAGTTCTTC.

CDR3 sequence: CAWVPLGRGIAEAFF. Here the CDR3 DNA reads TGTGCCTGGGTTCCATTGGGGAGGGGTATCGCTGAAGCTTTCTTT. The chain employs TRBV30 and TRBJ1-1, with D perhaps TRBD1 (5 bases). The CDR3 sequence is 15 residues long. Looked up from germline, CDR1 is GTSNPN and CDR2 is SVGIG (reference sequence). Between the trimmed V and J ends, which lost 5 bases and 6 bases, there was a span of 22 bases.

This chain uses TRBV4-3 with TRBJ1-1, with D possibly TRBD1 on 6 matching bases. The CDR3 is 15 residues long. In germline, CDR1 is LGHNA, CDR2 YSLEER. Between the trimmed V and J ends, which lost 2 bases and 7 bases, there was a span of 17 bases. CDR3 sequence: CASSQLLRGEDEAFF. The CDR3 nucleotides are TGCGCCAGCAGCCAACTCCTCAGGGGTGAGGATGAAGCTTTCTTT.

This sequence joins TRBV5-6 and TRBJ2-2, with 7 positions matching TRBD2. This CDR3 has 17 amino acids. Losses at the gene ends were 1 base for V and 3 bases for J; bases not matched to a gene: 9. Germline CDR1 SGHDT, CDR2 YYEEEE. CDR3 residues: CASSLYAASGYTGELFF. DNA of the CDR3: TGTGCCAGCAGCTTGTATGCGGCTAGCGGTTACACCGGGGAGCTGTTTTTT.

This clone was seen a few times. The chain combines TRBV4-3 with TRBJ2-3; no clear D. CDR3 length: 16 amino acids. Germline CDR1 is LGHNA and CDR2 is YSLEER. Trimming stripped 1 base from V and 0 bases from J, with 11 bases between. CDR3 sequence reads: CASSQGQVTSTDTQYF. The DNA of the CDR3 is TGCGCCAGCAGCCAAGGACAAGTGACTAGCACAGATACGCAGTATTTT.

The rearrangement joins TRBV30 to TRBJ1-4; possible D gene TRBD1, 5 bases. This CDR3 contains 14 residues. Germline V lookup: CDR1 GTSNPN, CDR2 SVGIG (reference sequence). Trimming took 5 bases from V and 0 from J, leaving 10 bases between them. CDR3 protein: CAWGTVATNEKLFF. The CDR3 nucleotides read TGTGCCTGGGGGACGGTTGCAACTAATGAAAAACTGTTTTTT.

CDR3 nucleotide sequence: TGTGCCAGCAGCTTATCGGCCACCGGGGAGCTGTTTTTT. Its protein product is CASSLSATGELFF. The chain combines TRBV11-2 with TRBJ2-2; D unclear. Deletions cut 2 bases from V and 4 bases from J, with 5 bases between. This CDR3 has 13 amino acids. CDR1 is SGHAT and CDR2 is FQNNGV in the germline V gene.

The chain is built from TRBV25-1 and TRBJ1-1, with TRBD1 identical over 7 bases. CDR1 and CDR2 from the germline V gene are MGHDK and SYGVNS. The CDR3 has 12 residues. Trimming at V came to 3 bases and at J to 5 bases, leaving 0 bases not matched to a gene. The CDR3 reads CASSDRGTEAFF. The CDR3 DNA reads TGTGCCAGCAGTGACAGGGGGACTGAAGCTTTCTTT.

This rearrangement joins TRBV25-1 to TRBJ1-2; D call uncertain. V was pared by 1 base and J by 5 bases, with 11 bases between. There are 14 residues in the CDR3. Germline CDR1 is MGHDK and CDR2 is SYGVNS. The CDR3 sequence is CASSESHSSYGYTF. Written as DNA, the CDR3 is TGTGCCAGCAGTGAATCCCACAGTTCATATGGCTACACCTTC.

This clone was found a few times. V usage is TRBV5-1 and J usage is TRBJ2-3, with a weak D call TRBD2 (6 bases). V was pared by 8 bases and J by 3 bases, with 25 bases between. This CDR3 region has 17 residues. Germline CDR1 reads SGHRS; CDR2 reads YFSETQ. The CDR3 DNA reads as TGCGCCAGTAACTCCCGCTGGCCTACCGGGGGTACAGATACGCAGTATTTT. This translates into CASNSRWPTGGTDTQYF.

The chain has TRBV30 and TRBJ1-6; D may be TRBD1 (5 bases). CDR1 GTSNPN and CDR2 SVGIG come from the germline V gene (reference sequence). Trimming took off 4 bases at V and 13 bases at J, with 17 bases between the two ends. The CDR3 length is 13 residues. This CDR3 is CAWTKDRGSPLHF. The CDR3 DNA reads TGTGCCTGGACAAAGGACCGGGGGTCGCCCCTCCACTTT.

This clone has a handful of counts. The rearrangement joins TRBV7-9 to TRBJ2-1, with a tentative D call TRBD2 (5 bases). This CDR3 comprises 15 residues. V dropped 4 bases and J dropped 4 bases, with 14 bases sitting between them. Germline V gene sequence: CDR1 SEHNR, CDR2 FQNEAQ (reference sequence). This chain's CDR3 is CASSSGDVTYNEQFF. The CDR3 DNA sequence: TGTGCCAGCAGCTCCGGGGATGTTACGTACAATGAGCAGTTCTTC.

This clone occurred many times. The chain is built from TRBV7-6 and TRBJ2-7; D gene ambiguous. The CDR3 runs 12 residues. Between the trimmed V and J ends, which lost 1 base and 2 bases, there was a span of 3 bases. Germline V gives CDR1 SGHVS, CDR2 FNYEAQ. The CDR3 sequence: CASSLGAYEQYF. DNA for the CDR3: TGTGCCAGCAGCTTAGGGGCCTACGAGCAGTACTTC.

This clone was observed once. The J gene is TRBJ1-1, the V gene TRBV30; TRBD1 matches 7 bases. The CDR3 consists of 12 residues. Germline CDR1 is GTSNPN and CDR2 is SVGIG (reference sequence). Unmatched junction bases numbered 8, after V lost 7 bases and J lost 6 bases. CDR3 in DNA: TGTGCCTTTGGGACAGCCCCTCCTGAAGCTTTCTTT. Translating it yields CAFGTAPPEAFF.

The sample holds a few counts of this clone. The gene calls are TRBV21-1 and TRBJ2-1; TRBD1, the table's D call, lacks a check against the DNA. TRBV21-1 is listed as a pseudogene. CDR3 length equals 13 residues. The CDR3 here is CASQGPQRNEQFF. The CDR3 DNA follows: TGTGCCAGCCAGGGCCCACAAAGGAATGAGCAGTTCTTC.

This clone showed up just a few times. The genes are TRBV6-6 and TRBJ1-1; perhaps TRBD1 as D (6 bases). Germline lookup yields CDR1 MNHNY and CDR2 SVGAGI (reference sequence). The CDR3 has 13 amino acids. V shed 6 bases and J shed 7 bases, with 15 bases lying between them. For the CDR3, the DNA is TGTGCCAGCAGCCGAGTTACAGGGCTTGAAGCTTTCTTT. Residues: CASSRVTGLEAFF.

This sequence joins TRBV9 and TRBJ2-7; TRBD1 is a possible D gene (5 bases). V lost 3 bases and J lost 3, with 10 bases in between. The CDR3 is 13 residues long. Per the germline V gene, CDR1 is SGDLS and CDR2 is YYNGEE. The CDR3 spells CASSAGQSYEQYF. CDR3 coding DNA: TGTGCCAGCAGCGCCGGACAAAGCTACGAGCAGTACTTC.

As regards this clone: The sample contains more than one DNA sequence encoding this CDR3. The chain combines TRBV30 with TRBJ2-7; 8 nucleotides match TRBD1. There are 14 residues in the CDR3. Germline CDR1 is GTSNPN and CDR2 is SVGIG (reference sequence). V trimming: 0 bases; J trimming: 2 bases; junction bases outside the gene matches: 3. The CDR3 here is CAWSVGTGTYEQYF. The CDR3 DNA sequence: TGTGCCTGGAGTGTGGGGACAGGCACCTACGAGCAGTACTTC.

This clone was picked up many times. CDR3 residues: CASSEGAGELFF. The CDR3 coding sequence is TGTGCCAGCAGTGAGGGGGCCGGGGAGCTGTTTTTT. The gene calls are TRBV6-4 and TRBJ2-2; D assignment may be TRBD1 or TRBD2 (5 bases each). The ends were cut back, 3 bases at V and 6 bases at J, with 5 bases in the middle. Per the germline V gene, CDR1 is MRHNA and CDR2 is SNTAGT. This CDR3 comprises 12 residues.

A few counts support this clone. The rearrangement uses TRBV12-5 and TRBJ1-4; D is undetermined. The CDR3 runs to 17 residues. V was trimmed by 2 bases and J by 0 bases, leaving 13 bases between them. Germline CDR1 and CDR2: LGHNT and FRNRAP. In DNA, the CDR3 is TGTGCTAGTGGTTTGTTCCAATACACTGCAACTAATGAAAAACTGTTTTTT. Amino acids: CASGLFQYTATNEKLFF.

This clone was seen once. The CDR3 here is CSASAMNTGELFF. CDR3 nucleotide sequence: TGCAGCGCCTCGGCCATGAACACCGGGGAGCTGTTTTTT. The chain combines TRBV29-1 with TRBJ2-2; the D is unclear. V lost 7 bases and J lost 1, with 10 bases in between. The CDR3 extends over 13 amino acids. Per the germline V gene, CDR1 is SQVTM and CDR2 is ANQGSEA.

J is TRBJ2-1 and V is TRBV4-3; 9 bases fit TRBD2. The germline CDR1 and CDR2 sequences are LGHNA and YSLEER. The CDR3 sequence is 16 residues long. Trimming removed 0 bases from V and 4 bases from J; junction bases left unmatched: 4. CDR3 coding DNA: TGCGCCAGCAGCCAAGATCGGAGCGGGGGGTACAATGAGCAGTTCTTC. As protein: CASSQDRSGGYNEQFF.